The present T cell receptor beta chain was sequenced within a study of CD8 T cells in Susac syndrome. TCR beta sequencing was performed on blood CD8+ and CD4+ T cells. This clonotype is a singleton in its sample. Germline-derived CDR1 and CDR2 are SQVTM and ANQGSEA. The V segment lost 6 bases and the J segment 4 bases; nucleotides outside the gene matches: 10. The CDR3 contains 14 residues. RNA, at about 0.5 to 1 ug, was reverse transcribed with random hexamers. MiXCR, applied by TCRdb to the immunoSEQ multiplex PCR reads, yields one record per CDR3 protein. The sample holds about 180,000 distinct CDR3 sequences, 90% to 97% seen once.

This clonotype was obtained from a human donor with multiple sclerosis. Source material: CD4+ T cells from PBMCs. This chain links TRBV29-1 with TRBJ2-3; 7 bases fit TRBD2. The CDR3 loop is CSVQTSLPPDTQYF. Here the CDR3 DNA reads TGCAGCGTACAGACTAGCCTTCCCCCAGATACGCAGTATTTT.